Detailed here is one TCR beta chain. As yet, its antigen is unknown. The CDR3 runs to 15 residues. J gave up 1 base and V 3 bases, and 1 base lay outside the gene matches. CDR1 is MRHNA, CDR2 SNTAGT, per germline. This entry comes from a study of graft-versus-host responses after intestinal transplantation. The study, taken as a whole, reports: There was an association between peak levels of circulating GvH clones and early post-transplant HvG declines. The presence of high graft-versus-host to host-versus-graft clonal ratios in allografts characterized patients with graft-donor T cell macrochimerism.

Generated by immunoSEQ multiplex PCR, the TCRdb table keeps only in-frame clones and is missing some. The table has about 85,000 clones, less than 95% seen once. This chain connects TRBV6-4 to TRBJ2-3; 10 bases line up with TRBD2. The TCR originated in a human donor who was the organ donor for an intestinal transplant. Sequenced here: unstimulated CD8+ T cells sorted from spleen or lymph node cells, sampled before transplant. The CDR3 DNA reads TGTGCCAGCAGTGAGGGGACTAGCGGCACAGATACGCAGTATTTT. It translates to CASSEGTSGTDTQYF.